This T cell receptor (beta chain) was recorded in a study of T cell responses to AZD1222 COVID-19 vaccine. With regard to this clone: Its antigen is still unknown.

Study-wide points: Spike-wide coverage was observed for vaccine-associated CD4 TCRs, with dominant responses at 160-218 and 743-854.

The method was immunoSEQ multiplex PCR; TCRdb's version includes in-frame clones alone and lacks a portion of them. The sample records 100,000 to 150,000 clones, 80% to 90% being singletons. The CDR3 loop spans 14 amino acids. CDR1 and CDR2 (germline): MNHEY, SVGAGI. Losses at the gene ends were 7 bases for V and 4 bases for J; bases not matched to a gene: 6. This chain links TRBV6-5 with TRBJ2-7; 11 bases are shared with TRBD1. This specimen was peripheral blood, taken on day 0 of AZD1222 vaccination. The TCR sequence derives from an adult in good health. The CDR3 protein is CASKGDRGVYEQYF. The CDR3 DNA follows: TGTGCCAGCAAGGGGGACAGGGGGGTGTACGAGCAGTACTTC.